This T cell receptor beta chain was recovered during a study of early T cells in non-severe SARS-CoV-2 infection. The overall study: The input, bulk RNA from unsorted whole blood, was sequenced, and chains were unpaired.

Many counts were recorded for this clonotype. Its antigen remains unidentified. Whole-study findings and limits: Matches to VDJdb favored anti-spike CD8 responses and missed private and CD4 specificities.

Germline CDR1 and CDR2: SNHLY and FYNNEI. The CDR3 sequence is 15 residues long. Trimming removed 1 base from V and 5 bases from J, with 14 bases in between. Individual cDNA molecules were tagged with unique molecular identifiers. TCRdb used MiXCR to reprocess the 5' RACE reads, holding one entry per CDR3 protein. The data show around 80,000 distinct CDR3 sequences, with around 13% seen just once and 6% held by the top ten. Sequenced sample: whole blood. The TCR originated in an adult who was a healthcare worker with PCR-confirmed SARS-CoV-2 infection or an uninfected control (not recorded which). This rearrangement joins TRBV2 to TRBJ2-5; D possibly corresponds to TRBD2 (6 bases). CDR3: CASSEVGGWRETQYF. Here the CDR3 DNA reads TGTGCCAGCAGTGAAGTCGGGGGATGGCGGGAGACCCAGTACTTC.